The 10 T cell receptor beta chains presented below share a single source sample, sequenced in a study of blood T cell repertoires in COVID-19 (dated by TCRdb to 2018 to 2020). Library prep was done by the immunoSEQ multiplex PCR assay. TCRdb carries this immuneACCESS record with in-frame sequences only. Its versions omit some clonotypes, under half of them owing to an unresolved V gene in the studies checked, with the rest unexplained. Present in this sample are 30,000 to 35,000 clones, around 90% of which were seen just once. Of the sample, 14% to 15% falls within the top ten clones. Sequenced material: peripheral blood. These receptors came from a man in his 60s with active COVID-19.

DNA of the CDR3: TGTGCCAGCAGTGTGAGACTAGCGGGAGGTCGGGCGTACGAGCAGTACTTC. This gives the protein CASSVRLAGGRAYEQYF. This chain links TRBV2 with TRBJ2-7; 13 bases align to TRBD2. The V segment lost 4 bases and the J segment 4 bases; nucleotides outside the gene matches: 10. CDR3 length: 17 residues. CDR1 SNHLY and CDR2 FYNNEI come from the germline V gene.

The chain carries TRBV28 and TRBJ1-2, with D possibly matching TRBD1 (5 bases). The V end was cut by 5 bases, the J end by 4 bases, with 14 bases between. CDR1 and CDR2 from the germline V gene are MDHEN and SYDVKM. The CDR3 has 14 residues. CDR3 loop: CASSLARGGYGYTF. CDR3 in DNA: TGTGCCAGCAGTCTCGCCCGGGGGGGCTATGGCTACACCTTC.

This chain joins TRBV4-1 and TRBJ2-3; 7 positions agree with TRBD1. There are 17 residues in the CDR3. Germline V gives CDR1 MGHRA, CDR2 YSYEKL. V lost 3 bases and J lost 0; bases outside the gene matches: 9. CDR3 residues: CASSHRQGTKSTDTQYF. Here the CDR3 DNA reads TGCGCCAGCAGCCACCGACAGGGTACGAAGAGCACAGATACGCAGTATTTT.

The V and J genes are TRBV6-6 and TRBJ2-2; weak D call: TRBD2 (6 bases). The CDR3 runs to 15 residues. Germline-derived CDR1 and CDR2 are MNHNY and SVGAGI (reference sequence). V dropped 6 bases and J dropped 5 bases, with 16 bases sitting between them. The chain's CDR3 is CASRSQNGRTGELFF. The CDR3 DNA reads TGTGCCAGCAGATCTCAGAATGGGAGGACCGGGGAGCTGTTTTTT.

The rearrangement joins TRBV5-4 to TRBJ2-5, with D perhaps matching TRBD2 (5 bases). Germline CDR1 reads SGHNT; CDR2 reads YYREEE (reference sequence). The CDR3 is 16 amino acids. The V gene lost 4 bases and the J gene lost 1 base, with 17 bases spanning the gap. The CDR3 nucleotides are TGTGCCAGCAGCCCAGGATTGAGAGGACTCCAAGAGACCCAGTACTTC. This translates into CASSPGLRGLQETQYF. Full variable domain (outside the CDR3, taken from reference TRBV5-4 and TRBJ2-5): ETGVTQSPTHLIKTRGQQVTLRCSSQSGHNTVSWYQQALGQGPQFIFQYYREEENGRGNFPPRFSGLQFPNYSSELNVNALELDDSALYLCASSPGLRGLQETQYFGPGTRLLVL.

The chain employs TRBV2 and TRBJ2-2; TRBD2 matches at 13 bases. Germline CDR1 reads SNHLY; CDR2 reads FYNNEI. J gave up 1 base and V 5 bases, and 13 bases lay outside the gene matches. The length of the CDR3 is 20 residues. Here the CDR3 DNA reads TGTGCCAGCAGTCCAACCCGGACTAGCGGGAGATGGGGGAACACCGGGGAGCTGTTTTTT. Its protein product is CASSPTRTSGRWGNTGELFF.

This chain connects TRBV4-1 to TRBJ2-3, with D perhaps TRBD2 (6 bases). Germline values: CDR1 MGHRA, CDR2 YSYEKL. This CDR3 has 17 residues. The ends were cut back, 0 bases at V and 0 bases at J, with 13 bases in the middle. As DNA, the CDR3 is TGCGCCAGCAGCCAAGAGGGGAGGAAGAGAAGCACAGATACGCAGTATTTT. It encodes CASSQEGRKRSTDTQYF.

The chain joins TRBV29-1 to TRBJ2-6; TRBD1 matches 10 bases. The CDR3 spans 17 residues. Trimming at V came to 4 bases and at J to 0 bases, leaving 6 bases not matched to a gene. The germline V gene has CDR1 SQVTM and CDR2 ANQGSEA. CDR3 bases: TGCAGCGTTGTGGGGACAGGGGCCTTCTCTGGGGCCAACGTCCTGACTTTC. It codes for CSVVGTGAFSGANVLTF.

The chain has TRBV5-1 and TRBJ1-2; 8 bases line up with TRBD1. The CDR3 is 13 residues long. Germline trimming cut 4 bases from V and 8 bases from J; bases unmatched to any gene: 7. Looked up from germline, CDR1 is SGHRS and CDR2 is YFSETQ. CDR3 DNA: TGCGCCAGCAGCACGGACAGGGCCAGGGGCTACACCTTC. This sequence encodes CASSTDRARGYTF.

The rearrangement uses TRBV7-8 and TRBJ1-2; D possibly corresponds to TRBD1 (5 bases). This CDR3 contains 13 residues. V lost 4 bases, J lost 2 bases, and 8 bases lay in between. The germline gives CDR1 SGHVS, CDR2 FQNEAQ. In DNA form, the CDR3 reads TGTGCCAGCAGCTACGGGGGAAACTATGGCTACACCTTC. The encoded protein is CASSYGGNYGYTF. Looking up the rest from reference TRBV7-8 and TRBJ1-2 gives the full variable domain: GAGVSQSPRYKVAKRGQDVALRCDPISGHVSLFWYQQALGQGPEFLTYFQNEAQLDKSGLPSDRFFAERPEGSVSTLKIQRTQQEDSAVYLCASSYGGNYGYTFGSGTRLTVV.